Listed below are T cell receptor beta chains from one sample, sequenced in a study of T cells in Graves' hyperthyroidism and ophthalmopathy. TCRdb analysed the multiplex PCR reads with MiXCR anew, one entry per CDR3 protein. The sample lists hundreds of thousands of distinct CDR3 sequences, roughly 20% occurring once. The sample taken for sequencing was blood. These receptors were taken from a woman aged 50 to 65 with Graves' hyperthyroidism that later progressed to Graves' ophthalmopathy. The CDR3 runs from the conserved cysteine through the conserved F or W. D genes are given only for firm matches. The size of a clone is reported for some rows only, either as once, few or many, or as a class for expanded clones.

size,J,V,D,CDR3,DNA
few,TRBJ1-4,TRBV3-1,NA,CASSQSRTTNEKLFF,TGTGCCAGCAGCCAATCCAGAACAACTAATGAAAAACTGTTTTTT
NA,TRBJ2-1,TRBV9,NA,CASSTGTNYNEQFF,TGTGCCAGCAGCACGGGGACCAACTACAATGAGCAGTTCTTC
few,TRBJ2-2,TRBV6-5,NA,CASSYSETGEGTGELFF,TGTGCCAGCAGTTACTCAGAGACAGGGGAGGGTACCGGGGAGCTGTTTTTT
NA,TRBJ2-7,TRBV24-1,NA,CATSDQRGEQYF,TGTGCCACCAGTGATCAGAGAGGAGAGCAGTACTTC
NA,TRBJ2-5,TRBV14,NA,CASSQVRTQYF,TGTGCCAGCAGCCAAGTTCGGACCCAGTACTTC
NA,TRBJ2-7,TRBV20-1,NA,CSALTPGLIPYEQYF,TGCAGTGCTCTAACCCCGGGCCTGATCCCCTACGAGCAGTACTTC
NA,TRBJ2-2,TRBV3-1,TRBD2,CASSQDGGALGELFF,TGTGCCAGCAGCCAAGACGGGGGGGCACTCGGGGAGCTGTTTTTT
few,TRBJ1-1,TRBV11-2,NA,CASSLDRSRQGPRTEAFF,TGTGCCAGCAGCTTAGATAGGTCCCGTCAGGGGCCACGGACTGAAGCTTTCTTT
many,TRBJ1-1,TRBV6-1,NA,CASRGRTKAFF,TGTGCCAGCAGGGGCCGGACAAAAGCTTTCTTT
few,TRBJ2-3,TRBV5-4,TRBD2,CASSRPRAGGTDTQYF,TGTGCCAGCAGCCGACCGAGAGCGGGGGGCACAGATACGCAGTATTTT
NA,TRBJ2-5,TRBV4-1,TRBD2,CASSQVQRGGLLKSGETQYF,TGCGCCAGCAGCCAAGTACAGCGGGGGGGGTTATTGAAATCCGGAGAGACCCAGTACTTC
NA,TRBJ1-2,TRBV12-5,TRBD1,CASDLDPSTGTYGYTF,TGTGCTAGTGATCTCGACCCCTCGACAGGGACCTATGGCTACACCTTC
NA,TRBJ1-4,TRBV7-9,TRBD1,CASSYGDRAGGNEKLFF,TGTGCCAGCAGCTACGGGGACAGGGCTGGGGGTAATGAAAAACTGTTTTTT
many,TRBJ1-1,TRBV7-3,TRBD1,CASSARTGGNGAFF,TGTGCCAGCAGCGCCCGGACAGGGGGTAACGGAGCTTTCTTT
few,TRBJ2-5,TRBV12-5,NA,CASGPDSQETQYF,TGTGCTAGTGGTCCCGACAGTCAAGAGACCCAGTACTTC
many,TRBJ1-6,TRBV3-1,NA,CASSPRGEGNSPLHF,TGTGCCAGCAGCCCTAGAGGGGAAGGTAATTCACCCCTCCACTTT
NA,TRBJ2-3,TRBV7-9,NA,CASRLSDHSGSTDTQYF,TGTGCCAGCAGACTATCGGACCACTCGGGCAGCACAGATACGCAGTATTTT
NA,TRBJ1-5,TRBV10-3,NA,CAISDPRVGDQPQHF,TGTGCCATCAGTGACCCCAGGGTGGGCGATCAGCCCCAGCATTTT
many,TRBJ1-5,TRBV20-1,NA,CSASKGGNQPQHF,TGCAGTGCCTCGAAAGGGGGCAATCAGCCCCAGCATTTT
many,TRBJ2-5,TRBV3-1,NA,CASSQENSGNQETQYF,TGTGCCAGCAGCCAAGAAAATTCGGGGAACCAAGAGACCCAGTACTTC
NA,TRBJ1-2,TRBV10-3,NA,CAISDRENYGYTF,TGTGCCATCAGTGACAGAGAGAACTATGGCTACACCTTC
NA,TRBJ1-4,TRBV10-1,NA,CASSEAGMVEKLFF,TGCGCCAGCAGTGAGGCGGGGATGGTTGAAAAACTGTTTTTT
few,TRBJ2-7,TRBV2,NA,CASRLGEQYF,TGTGCCAGCAGATTGGGCGAGCAGTACTTC
few,TRBJ2-7,TRBV12-3/TRBV12-4,TRBD2,CASSGGTSGGAYEQYF,TGTGCCAGCAGTGGCGGGACTAGCGGGGGGGCCTACGAGCAGTACTTC